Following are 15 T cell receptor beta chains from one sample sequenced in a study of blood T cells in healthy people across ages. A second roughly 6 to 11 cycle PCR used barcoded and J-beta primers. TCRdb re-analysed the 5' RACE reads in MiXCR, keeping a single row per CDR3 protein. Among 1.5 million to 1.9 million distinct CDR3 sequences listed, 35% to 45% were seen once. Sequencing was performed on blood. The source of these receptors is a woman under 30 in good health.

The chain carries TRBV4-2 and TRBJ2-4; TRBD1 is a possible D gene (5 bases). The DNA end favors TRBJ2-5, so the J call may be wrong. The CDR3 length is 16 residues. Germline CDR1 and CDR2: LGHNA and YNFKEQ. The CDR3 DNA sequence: TGTGCCAGCAGCCAAGATATTCAGGGTAAACAAGAGACCCAGTACTTC. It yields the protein CASSQDIQGKQETQYF.

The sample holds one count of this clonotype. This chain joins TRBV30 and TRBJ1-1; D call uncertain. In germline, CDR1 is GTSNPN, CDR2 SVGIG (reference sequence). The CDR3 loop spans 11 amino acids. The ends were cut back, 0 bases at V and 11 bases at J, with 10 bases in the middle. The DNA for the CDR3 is TGTGCCTGGAGTGTCGGTTTGGGGGCTTTCTTT. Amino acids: CAWSVGLGAFF.

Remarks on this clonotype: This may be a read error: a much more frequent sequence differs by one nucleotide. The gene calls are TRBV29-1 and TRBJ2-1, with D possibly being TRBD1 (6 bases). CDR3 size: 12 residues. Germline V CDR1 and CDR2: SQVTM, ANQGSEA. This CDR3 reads CSVVSGVNDQFF. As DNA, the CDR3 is TGCAGCGTTGTGTCAGGGGTTAATGACCAGTTCTTC.

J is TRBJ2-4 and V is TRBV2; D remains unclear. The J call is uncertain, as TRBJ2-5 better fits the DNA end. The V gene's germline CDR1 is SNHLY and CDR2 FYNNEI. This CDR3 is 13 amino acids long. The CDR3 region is CASSGRAQETQYF. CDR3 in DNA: TGTGCCAGCAGTGGTAGGGCTCAAGAGACCCAGTACTTC.

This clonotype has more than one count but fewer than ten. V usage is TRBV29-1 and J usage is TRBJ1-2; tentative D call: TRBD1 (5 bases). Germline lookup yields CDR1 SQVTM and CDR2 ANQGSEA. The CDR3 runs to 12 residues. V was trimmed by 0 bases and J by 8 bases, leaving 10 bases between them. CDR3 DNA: TGCAGCGTTGAAGATCCGGGGGTCGGCTACACCTTC. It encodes CSVEDPGVGYTF.

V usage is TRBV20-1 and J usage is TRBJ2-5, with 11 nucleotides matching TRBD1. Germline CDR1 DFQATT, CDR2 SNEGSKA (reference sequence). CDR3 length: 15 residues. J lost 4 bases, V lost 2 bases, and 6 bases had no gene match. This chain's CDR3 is CSARPGTGGLETQYF. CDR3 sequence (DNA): TGCAGTGCTAGACCCGGGACAGGGGGATTAGAGACCCAGTACTTC.

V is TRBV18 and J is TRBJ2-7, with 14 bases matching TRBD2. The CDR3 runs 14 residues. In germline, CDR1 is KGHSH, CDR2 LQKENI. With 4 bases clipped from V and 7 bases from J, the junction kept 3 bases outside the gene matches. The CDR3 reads CASSRGLAGEEQYF. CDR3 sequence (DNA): TGTGCCAGCTCACGGGGACTAGCGGGAGAGGAGCAGTACTTC.

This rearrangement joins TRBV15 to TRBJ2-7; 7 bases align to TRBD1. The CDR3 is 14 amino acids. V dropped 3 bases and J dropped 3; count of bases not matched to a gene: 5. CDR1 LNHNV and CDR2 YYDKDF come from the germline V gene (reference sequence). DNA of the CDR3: TGTGCCACCAGCAGCGACAGGGTTTTCTACGAGCAGTACTTC. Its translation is CATSSDRVFYEQYF.

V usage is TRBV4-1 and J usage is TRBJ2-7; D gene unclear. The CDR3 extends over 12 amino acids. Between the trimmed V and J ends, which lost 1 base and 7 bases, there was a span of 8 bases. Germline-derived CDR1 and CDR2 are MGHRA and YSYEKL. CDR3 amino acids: CASSQGFNEQYF. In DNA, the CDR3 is TGCGCCAGCAGCCAAGGGTTCAATGAGCAGTACTTC.

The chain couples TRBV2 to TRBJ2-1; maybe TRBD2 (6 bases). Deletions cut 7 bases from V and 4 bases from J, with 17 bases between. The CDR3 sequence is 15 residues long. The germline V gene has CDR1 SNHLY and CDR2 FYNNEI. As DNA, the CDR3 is TGTGCCAGCATTCCCGATGCGGGGAATTACAATGAGCAGTTCTTC. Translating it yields CASIPDAGNYNEQFF.

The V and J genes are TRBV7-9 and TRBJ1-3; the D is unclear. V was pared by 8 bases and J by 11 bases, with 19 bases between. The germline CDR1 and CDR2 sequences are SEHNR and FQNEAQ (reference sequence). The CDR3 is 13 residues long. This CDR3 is CASRALDRQSIYF. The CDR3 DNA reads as TGTGCCAGCCGGGCCCTGGACCGACAATCCATATATTTT.

The CDR3 loop reads CASGRRDVNTEAFF. CDR3 in DNA: TGTGCCAGCGGCCGTCGGGATGTGAACACTGAAGCTTTCTTT. The V call is TRBV13, the J call TRBJ1-1; D is uncertain. CDR3 length: 14 amino acids. Deletions cut 8 bases from V and 0 bases from J, with 13 bases between. Germline CDR1 PRHDT, CDR2 FYEKMQ (reference sequence).

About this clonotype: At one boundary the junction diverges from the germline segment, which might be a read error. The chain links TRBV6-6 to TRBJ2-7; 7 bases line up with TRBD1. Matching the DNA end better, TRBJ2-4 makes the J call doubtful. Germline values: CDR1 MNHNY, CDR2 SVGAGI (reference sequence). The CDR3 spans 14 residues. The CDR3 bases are TGTGCCTGCAGTTCCCCCCAGGGGGAGTACATTCAGTACTTC. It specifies CACSSPQGEYIQYF.

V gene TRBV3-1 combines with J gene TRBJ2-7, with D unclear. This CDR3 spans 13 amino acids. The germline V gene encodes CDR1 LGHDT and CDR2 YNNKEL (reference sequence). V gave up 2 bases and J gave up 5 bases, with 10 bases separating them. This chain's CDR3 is CASSQSFWNEQYF. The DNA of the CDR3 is TGTGCCAGCAGCCAAAGTTTTTGGAACGAGCAGTACTTC.

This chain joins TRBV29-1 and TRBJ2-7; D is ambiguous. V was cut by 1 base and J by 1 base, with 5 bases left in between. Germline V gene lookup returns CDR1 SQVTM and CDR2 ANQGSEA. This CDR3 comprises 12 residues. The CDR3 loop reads CSVEGASYEQYF. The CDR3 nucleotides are TGCAGCGTTGAAGGTGCATCCTACGAGCAGTACTTC.